The TCR beta chain under discussion was sequenced for a study of blood T cell repertoires in COVID-19 (TCRdb year 2020). Study-wide context: The collaborator samples originated in the United States, Italy and Spain and spanned the acute and convalescent phases of COVID-19. Deeply sampled blood TCRbeta repertoires from subjects exposed to, actively infected with, or recovered from COVID-19 were included in the dataset. HLA class I and class II types, where available, came from metadata supplied by the sample provider rather than from assay-based typing. The samples were drawn from two sources: the first 160 participants of the ongoing ImmuneRACE study, and about 1,300 subjects contributed by 6 global collaborators. Nearly every sample came with metadata listing a de-identified subject ID, COVID-19 status, age in years and sex. The prospective study material was composed of cDNA or gDNA derived from T cells, B-cell-depleted T cells, or PBMCs. A freely available public database, intended as a resource for researchers studying the immune response to SARS-CoV-2, is where the repertoires were released. Findings and caveats that apply to the study as a whole: Clinical and demographic metadata were provided uncurated, with the amount varying by source and participant.

The germline V gene specifies SGHNT as CDR1 and YENEEA as CDR2. From the cysteine up to the phenylalanine, the CDR3 has a length of 16 residues. The entry retains the CDR3 DNA only, 48 bases that are in frame from base 1. V is cut by 4 bases and J by 7 bases, and the space between the germline ends is 17 bases. Collaborating institutions collected whole blood in K2EDTA tubes following their own protocols. For TCRbeta analysis, collaborators shipped samples in one of three forms: frozen whole blood, isolated PBMCs, or DNA extracted from either of those sample types. As concerns this clone: The antigen this receptor binds is unknown. Base quality data are lacking; no much larger clone is found one base away.

TCRbeta CDR3 regions were amplified from genomic DNA using the immunoSEQ Assay, a bias-controlled multiplex PCR. Under the source paper's analysis protocol: The number of nucleated cells in each sample was estimated from the amplification of reference gene primers within the assay. To quantify the absolute abundance of each unique TCRbeta CDR3 rearrangement, sequence reads were collapsed and filtered. For each sample, productive Simpson clonality was calculated by taking the square root of Simpson's diversity index across productive rearrangements. TCRdb's version of the immuneACCESS table is confined to in-frame rearrangements and falls short of the full clone set. An unresolved V gene accounts for under half of the shortfall where checked; the remainder is of unknown origin. That table furnishes V, J and clone size, whereas the DNA furnished D and trimming. A total of 66,000 or so clones appear in this sample, roughly 86% of them only once. Over 6% of the sample comes from the top ten.

In this chain, TRBV11-3 is recombined with TRBJ1-6; the D gene is perhaps TRBD1, from 6 matching bases. The source of this sequence is a man aged 50-59 years with active COVID-19. Source material: peripheral blood. The CDR3 here reads CASSSSRQERNSPLHF. The base sequence is TGTGCCAGCAGCTCCTCCCGACAGGAACGGAATTCACCCCTCCACTTT.